Reported below is one TCR beta chain. These data originate in a study of blood T cell repertoires in COVID-19. Libraries were prepared by immunoSEQ multiplex PCR; TCRdb keeps only in-frame clonotypes and omits some of them. The table has about 320,000 clones, more than 75% seen once. Enrolled through a virtual design, the participants were between roughly 18 and 90 years of age and came from 24 US areas. Participants reported their clinical history, and cohort assignment relied on those reports. Two negative PCRs, clearance, or symptom resolution had been documented for recovered Cohort 3 donors. From germline, CDR1 is SEHNR and CDR2 FQNEAQ (reference sequence). V was trimmed by 5 bases and J by 1 base, leaving 5 bases between them. This CDR3 is 12 amino acids long.

This chain links TRBV7-9 with TRBJ1-1; D is ambiguous. This TCR came from a young woman who had recovered from COVID-19. Sequences were obtained from PBMCs or T cells enriched from blood (not recorded which). The CDR3 region has the DNA TGTGCCAGCAGCGCGCAGAACACTGAAGCTTTCTTT. Translation gives CASSAQNTEAFF. Full variable domain (rest looked up from reference TRBV7-9 and TRBJ1-1): DTGVSQNPRHKITKRGQNVTFRCDPISEHNRLYWYRQTLGQGPEFLTYFQNEAQLEKSRLLSDRFSAERPKGSFSTLEIQRTEQGDSAMYLCASSAQNTEAFFGQGTRLTVV.